The 18 T cell receptor beta chains below all came from one sample that was sequenced in a study of control samples from healthy donors and cancer patients (dated by TCRdb to about 2020). Libraries were made using the immunoSEQ multiplex PCR assay. TCRdb retrieved this table from immuneACCESS and kept in-frame rearrangements only. Not all clones are present; in checked studies, unresolved V genes account for under half, and no reason is known for the remainder. This sample has 170,000 or so clones in its table, and approximately 94% of those were observed once. Of the sample, 1.3% is held by the ten largest clones. Sequenced: blood. The receptor set was obtained from a woman aged 18-30 years in good health.

The CDR3 bases are TGTGCCAGCAGCCTCGCGGATCGGGATAGCAATCAGCCCCAGCATTTT. Translated, it gives CASSLADRDSNQPQHF. The genes are TRBV4-2 and TRBJ1-5; D not resolved. Germline V gives CDR1 LGHNA, CDR2 YNFKEQ. Trimming stripped 4 bases from V and 0 bases from J, with 13 bases between. CDR3 length equals 16 residues.

The chain combines TRBV29-1 with TRBJ2-3; 8 bases agree with TRBD1. In germline, CDR1 is SQVTM, CDR2 ANQGSEA. This CDR3 contains 17 residues. The J segment lost 1 base and the V segment lost 4 bases, leaving 13 bases of the junction unmatched. CDR3 amino acids: CSVGSFPDRGGTDTQYF. CDR3 DNA: TGCAGCGTTGGCTCCTTTCCCGACAGGGGAGGCACAGATACGCAGTATTTT.

This clone came up once. The chain's CDR3 is CASSRGTSGRWAEQFF. The CDR3 DNA is TGTGCCAGCAGCCGGGGGACTAGCGGGAGATGGGCTGAGCAGTTCTTC. The J gene is TRBJ2-1, the V gene TRBV4-2; 14 bases line up with TRBD2. V dropped 4 bases and J dropped 9; count of bases not matched to a gene: 8. This CDR3 is 16 amino acids long. In germline, CDR1 is LGHNA, CDR2 YNFKEQ.

This chain links TRBV21-1 with TRBJ1-1. TRBV21-1 is a pseudogene. This CDR3 has 12 residues. CDR3 protein: CASLRAGAEAFF. CDR3 nucleotides: TGTGCCAGCCTCAGGGCGGGCGCTGAAGCTTTCTTT.

The chain joins TRBV9 to TRBJ1-6; TRBD1 matches at 7 bases. V was clipped by 3 bases and J by 7 bases; unmatched bases: 7. CDR3 size: 15 residues. Germline V gene lookup returns CDR1 SGDLS and CDR2 YYNGEE. The CDR3 loop reads CASSARQGENSPLHF. The CDR3 DNA sequence: TGTGCCAGCAGCGCGAGACAGGGAGAAAATTCACCCCTCCACTTT.

The rearrangement links TRBV2 to TRBJ2-7; TRBD2 matches 9 bases. This CDR3 comprises 13 residues. J was trimmed by 2 bases and V by 8 bases; bases with no gene match: 4. Per germline, CDR1 SNHLY and CDR2 FYNNEI. For the CDR3, the DNA is TGTGCCAGCTGCGCGGGGGGGCCCTACGAGCAGTACTTC. Amino acids: CASCAGGPYEQYF.

The chain couples TRBV4-1 to TRBJ1-2; D is undetermined. The CDR3 has 15 amino acids. V lost 1 base and J 8 bases, leaving 17 bases between the germline ends. Germline V gene data show CDR1 as MGHRA and CDR2 as YSYEKL. The CDR3 coding sequence is TGCGCCAGCAGCCAAGCTTCTCACCGGAGTGGGGGCTACACCTTC. Its protein is CASSQASHRSGGYTF.

The rearrangement links TRBV3-1 (or the pseudogene TRBV3-2) to TRBJ2-7, with D possibly matching TRBD1 (5 bases). Looked up from germline, CDR1 is LGHDT and CDR2 is YNNKEL (reference sequence). The CDR3 is 15 residues long. V was clipped by 1 base and J by 5 bases, with 15 bases between them. Here the CDR3 DNA reads TGTGCCAGCAGCCAAGCGCCAGGGCTACCTAACGAGCAGTACTTC. It codes for CASSQAPGLPNEQYF.

This chain uses TRBV15 with TRBJ2-3; 8 bases match TRBD1. Germline V gene lookup returns CDR1 LNHNV and CDR2 YYDKDF (reference sequence). This CDR3 region has 15 residues. V lost 3 bases, J lost 2 bases, and 4 bases stayed unmatched. The CDR3 coding sequence is TGTGCCACCAGCAGCCGGGACAGGCTCACAGATACGCAGTATTTT. Amino acids: CATSSRDRLTDTQYF.

This clone was recorded once. This chain links TRBV7-6 with TRBJ2-2; maybe TRBD1 (6 bases). The CDR3 length is 19 residues. Germline lookup yields CDR1 SGHVS and CDR2 FNYEAQ. Trimming left V 3 bases short and J 2 bases short, with 22 bases between. The chain's CDR3 is CASSFSRLRRGQNTGELFF. The CDR3 coding sequence is TGTGCCAGCAGCTTCAGCAGGCTCCGTAGGGGACAAAACACCGGGGAGCTGTTTTTT.

The V gene is TRBV12-3 or TRBV12-4, the J gene TRBJ2-7; 7 bases fit TRBD2. J lost 13 bases, V lost 4 bases, and 7 bases had no gene match. This CDR3 contains 11 residues. This CDR3 reads CASSWGGHLYF. For the CDR3, the DNA is TGTGCCAGCAGTTGGGGGGGTCACCTTTACTTC.

The rearrangement joins TRBV3-1 (or the pseudogene TRBV3-2) to TRBJ1-1, with a possible D match to TRBD1 (5 bases). In germline, CDR1 is LGHDT, CDR2 YNNKEL (reference sequence). V was clipped by 3 bases and J by 4 bases, with 15 bases between them. The CDR3 is 15 residues long. Here the CDR3 reads CASSHLGGMGTEAFF. The CDR3 DNA is TGTGCCAGCAGCCACTTGGGGGGGATGGGCACTGAAGCTTTCTTT.

J is TRBJ1-2 and V is TRBV7-8, with 7 bases aligning to TRBD1. Trimming removed 5 bases from V and 8 bases from J; junction bases left unmatched: 11. The germline CDR1 and CDR2 sequences are SGHVS and FQNEAQ. The CDR3 consists of 14 residues. The chain's CDR3 is CASSPRQGTKGYTF. The CDR3 nucleotides are TGTGCCAGCAGCCCGCGACAGGGTACGAAGGGCTACACCTTC.

This sequence joins TRBV20-1 and TRBJ1-2; the D gene is possibly TRBD1 (5 bases). The ends were cut back, 2 bases at V and 7 bases at J, with 8 bases in the middle. The CDR3 covers 11 residues. Germline values: CDR1 DFQATT, CDR2 SNEGSKA (reference sequence). CDR3 region: CSARRDSGYTF. CDR3 coding DNA: TGCAGTGCTAGAAGGGACTCTGGCTACACCTTC.

This clone was picked up one time. Relative to the germline gene, one junction end is altered; a read error may explain this. V gene TRBV7-9 combines with J gene TRBJ1-1; D not resolved. The CDR3 is made up of 13 amino acids. Germline CDR1 SEHNR, CDR2 FQNEAQ (reference sequence). CDR3 sequence reads: CASSLEKNTKAFF. CDR3 sequence (DNA): TGTGCCAGCAGCTTAGAGAAGAACACTAAAGCTTTCTTT.

The chain links TRBV19 to TRBJ1-5; 9 bases fit TRBD1. The CDR3 has 13 residues. V dropped 1 base and J dropped 16; count of bases not matched to a gene: 8. Looked up from germline, CDR1 is LNHDA and CDR2 is SQIVND (reference sequence). The CDR3 is CASSIGPWTGEHF. CDR3 DNA sequence: TGTGCCAGTAGTATAGGTCCCTGGACAGGGGAACATTTT.

The V call is TRBV7-9, the J call TRBJ2-1, with 8 bases matching TRBD2. Germline loops: CDR1 SEHNR, CDR2 FQNEAQ (reference sequence). The V segment lost 4 bases and the J segment 4 bases; nucleotides outside the gene matches: 9. This CDR3 is built from 16 residues. CDR3: CASSSISGGDYNEQFF. The CDR3 region has the DNA TGTGCCAGCAGCTCGATCAGCGGGGGTGATTACAATGAGCAGTTCTTC.

This sequence joins TRBV7-9 and TRBJ1-4, with unresolved D. The germline V gene encodes CDR1 SEHNR and CDR2 FQNEAQ (reference sequence). The V end was cut by 2 bases, the J end by 0 bases, with 13 bases between. The CDR3 sequence is 17 residues long. CDR3 nucleotides: TGTGCCAGCAGCTTATCGACTGACTCGGCAACTAATGAAAAACTGTTTTTT. Protein product: CASSLSTDSATNEKLFF.